The entry below describes one T cell receptor (beta chain). What it binds is not known. Other DNA sequences in this specimen translate into the identical CDR3. Assay: immunoSEQ multiplex PCR; the TCRdb copy retains only in-frame clones and omits some. The table records around 1.9 million clones, over 85% of them present only once. This sample was taken from a study of shared clonotypes between healthy human individuals. Naive CD8 cells lacked CD45RO and underwent positive selection for CCR7, leaving out terminally differentiated effector memory CD45RA+ cells. The CDR3 sequence is 14 residues long. Trimming left V 2 bases short and J 2 bases short, with 10 bases between. Germline assignment: CDR1 MNHEY and CDR2 SMNVEV (reference sequence). Study-wide results and caveats: Some naive CD4 clonotypes, roughly 4.5%, turned up in common across several donors. Clonotypes shared by all four sorted-subset donors had higher generation probabilities than non-shared clonotypes.

The sequence was obtained from a man aged 18-30 years in good health. Some clones in this sample may be carry-over from other donors' samples. Sequenced sample: naive CD8+ T cells from PBMCs. The chain combines TRBV27 with TRBJ2-7, with D unresolved. CDR3 sequence: CASSLVGSTYEQYF. The CDR3 nucleotides are TGTGCCAGCAGTTTAGTCGGGTCCACCTACGAGCAGTACTTC.